Presented here are 30 T cell receptor beta chains from one specimen sequenced in a study of OX40 agonist ivuxolimab in advanced cancers. Using immunoSEQ multiplex PCR, the repertoire was profiled, and TCRdb retains in-frame clones only, with some absent. This table has under 45,000 clones, roughly four fifths appearing once. The sample consisted of CD4+ or CD8+ T cells sorted from blood, taken in a trial of the OX40 agonist ivuxolimab. All receptors derive from an adult with an advanced solid tumor such as melanoma, head and neck, liver or kidney cancer.

The chain joins TRBV6-5 to TRBJ2-1; 8 positions agree with TRBD2. The CDR3 sequence is 15 residues long. Germline CDR1 reads MNHEY; CDR2 reads SVGAGI. V trimming: 6 bases; J trimming: 2 bases; junction bases outside the gene matches: 6. This chain's CDR3 is CASSPTGGAYNEQFF. The CDR3 nucleotides are TGTGCCAGCAGCCCGACCGGGGGGGCCTACAATGAGCAGTTCTTC.

The chain recombines TRBV6-1 with TRBJ2-1; 8 positions agree with TRBD1. With V trimmed by 1 base and J by 4 bases, 3 bases remained unmatched. The CDR3 is made up of 15 amino acids. The germline CDR1 and CDR2 sequences are MNHNS and SASEGT. The CDR3 spells CASSEVQGAYNEQFF. The CDR3 region has the DNA TGTGCCAGCAGTGAAGTCCAGGGGGCGTACAATGAGCAGTTCTTC.

The V call is TRBV9, the J call TRBJ2-3, with 8 bases fitting TRBD2. From germline, CDR1 is SGDLS and CDR2 YYNGEE. This CDR3 spans 16 amino acids. V was clipped by 0 bases and J by 5 bases; unmatched bases: 8. The CDR3 loop is CASSVATAGDRDTQYF. The CDR3 DNA reads TGTGCCAGCAGCGTAGCCACAGCGGGGGATAGAGATACGCAGTATTTT.

The chain carries TRBV19 and TRBJ2-5, with D perhaps TRBD2 (6 bases). The end of the DNA is better explained by TRBJ2-7, so the J call may be wrong. Germline V CDR1 and CDR2: LNHDA, SQIVND (reference sequence). The CDR3 totals 13 residues. The CDR3, as DNA: TGTGCCAGTAGTATAGCGGCGGGGTACGAGCAGTACTTC. It encodes CASSIAAGYEQYF.

The chain joins TRBV6-1 to TRBJ1-2; D uncertain. The CDR3 runs to 14 residues. Trimming left V 2 bases short and J 2 bases short, with 9 bases between. Germline loops: CDR1 MNHNS, CDR2 SASEGT. CDR3 protein: CASSEPRSNYGYTF. CDR3 in DNA: TGTGCCAGCAGTGAACCCCGGTCAAACTATGGCTACACCTTC.

The V and J genes are TRBV11-2 and TRBJ1-2; 9 positions agree with TRBD1. The CDR3 covers 14 residues. Germline assignment: CDR1 SGHAT and CDR2 FQNNGV. Trimming removed 1 base from V and 4 bases from J; junction bases left unmatched: 1. In DNA, the CDR3 is TGTGCCAGCAGCTTAGGGACAGGGGTCTATGGCTACACCTTC. Translation gives CASSLGTGVYGYTF.

A single count supports this clone. The rearrangement links TRBV9 to TRBJ1-2; 7 bases agree with TRBD1. The junction had 14 bases not matched to a gene; V was cut back by 3 bases and J by 9 bases. Germline values: CDR1 SGDLS, CDR2 YYNGEE. The CDR3 is 15 amino acids. In nucleotides, the CDR3 is TGTGCCAGCAGCGAGCCCACCGGACAGGTTTTCCGCTACACCTTC. The encoded protein is CASSEPTGQVFRYTF.

The chain recombines TRBV7-3 with TRBJ1-1, with 7 bases that match TRBD1. Per the germline V gene, CDR1 is SGHTA and CDR2 is FQGTGA. The CDR3 runs 13 residues. Trimming at V came to 6 bases and at J to 5 bases, leaving 6 bases not matched to a gene. CDR3 DNA sequence: TGTGCCAGCAGACAGGGGAGCGGTACTGAAGCTTTCTTT. This gives the protein CASRQGSGTEAFF. The full variable domain, rest sourced from reference TRBV7-3 and TRBJ1-1, is GAGVSQTPSNKVTEKGKYVELRCDPISGHTALYWYRQSLGQGPEFLIYFQGTGAADDSGLPNDRFFAVRPEGSVSTLKIQRTERGDSAVYLCASRQGSGTEAFFGQGTRLTVV.

V gene TRBV11-2 combines with J gene TRBJ2-3; D may be TRBD1 (6 bases). The germline CDR1 and CDR2 sequences are SGHAT and FQNNGV. V lost 1 base, J lost 10 bases, and 15 bases lay in between. The CDR3 totals 14 residues. The CDR3 region is CASSLGGPLVAQYF. In nucleotides, the CDR3 is TGTGCCAGCAGCTTAGGGGGGCCCCTGGTTGCGCAGTATTTT.

The gene calls are TRBV28 and TRBJ1-4, with TRBD1 as a possible D gene (5 bases). V gave up 4 bases and J gave up 0 bases, with 9 bases separating them. CDR1 and CDR2 from the germline V gene are MDHEN and SYDVKM. The CDR3 sequence is 15 residues long. The CDR3 is CASSSGGTTNEKLFF. In nucleotides, the CDR3 is TGTGCCAGCAGTTCGGGGGGAACAACTAATGAAAAACTGTTTTTT.

The V gene is TRBV15, the J gene TRBJ2-1, with a weak D call TRBD2 (6 bases). V shed 3 bases and J shed 9 bases, with 12 bases lying between them. The CDR3 has 13 residues. CDR1 and CDR2 (germline): LNHNV, YYDKDF (reference sequence). The chain's CDR3 is CATSRRSEGEQFF. CDR3 in DNA: TGTGCCACCAGCAGGAGATCGGAGGGTGAGCAGTTCTTC.

V gene TRBV6-9 combines with J gene TRBJ1-2, with a weak D call TRBD1 (5 bases). The germline V and J ends were trimmed by 5 bases and 3 bases, with 16 bases remaining between them. Germline lookup yields CDR1 MNHGY and CDR2 SVAAGI. The length of the CDR3 is 15 residues. The CDR3 DNA sequence: TGTGCCAGCAGTCGGTTGGGGGGTACTGACTATGGCTACACCTTC. It yields the protein CASSRLGGTDYGYTF.

The chain uses TRBV9 and TRBJ2-1; TRBD1 agrees at 9 bases. V dropped 1 base and J dropped 5; count of bases not matched to a gene: 4. This CDR3 comprises 15 residues. Looked up from germline, CDR1 is SGDLS and CDR2 is YYNGEE. DNA of the CDR3: TGTGCCAGCAGCGTACGGGACAGGGATCACAATGAGCAGTTCTTC. It codes for CASSVRDRDHNEQFF.

This chain links TRBV7-2 with TRBJ2-3; 7 bases fit TRBD2. This CDR3 region has 18 residues. The germline CDR1 and CDR2 sequences are SGHTA and FQGNSA. V trimming: 5 bases; J trimming: 2 bases; junction bases outside the gene matches: 16. The DNA for the CDR3 is TGTGCCAGCAGCATTATGTCAGTCGGGGGACTACCCACAGATACGCAGTATTTT. Translating gives CASSIMSVGGLPTDTQYF.

This chain uses TRBV30 with TRBJ1-1; possible D gene TRBD1, 5 bases. CDR3 length: 13 residues. Trimming stripped 3 bases from V and 7 bases from J, with 15 bases between. CDR1 GTSNPN and CDR2 SVGIG come from the germline V gene (reference sequence). Here the CDR3 DNA reads TGTGCCTGGAGCAATTATGGGGGGAGTGAAGCTTTCTTT. Translated, it gives CAWSNYGGSEAFF. The full variable domain, its missing parts supplied by reference TRBV30 and TRBJ1-1, is SQTIHQWPATLVQPVGSPLSLECTVEGTSNPNLYWYRQAAGRGLQLLFYSVGIGQISSEVPQNLSASRPQDRQFILSSKKLLLSDSGFYLCAWSNYGGSEAFFGQGTRLTVV.

The chain links TRBV10-2 to TRBJ1-5; 9 bases are a match to TRBD1. J gave up 5 bases and V 4 bases, and 6 bases lay outside the gene matches. CDR1 is WSHSY, CDR2 SAAADI, per germline. This CDR3 has 15 amino acids. The CDR3 coding sequence is TGCGCCAGCAGTGCACTGGACAGGGGTGATCAGCCCCAGCATTTT. Its protein product is CASSALDRGDQPQHF.

The genes are TRBV6-5 and TRBJ1-2; D possibly corresponds to TRBD1 (6 bases). V was pared by 2 bases and J by 5 bases, with 12 bases between. The CDR3 length is 14 residues. Per the germline V gene, CDR1 is MNHEY and CDR2 is SVGAGI. In DNA, the CDR3 is TGTGCCAGCAGTTACGTGGGGGGCGAGTATGGCTACACCTTC. As protein: CASSYVGGEYGYTF.

This clone has just one count. The sample carries other DNA sequences with the same CDR3. The genes are TRBV6-6 and TRBJ1-5; D is ambiguous. Germline V gene data show CDR1 as MNHNY and CDR2 as SVGAGI (reference sequence). This CDR3 region has 12 residues. Trimming left V 5 bases short and J 6 bases short, with 8 bases between. Here the CDR3 reads CASSLPGQPQHF. In nucleotides, the CDR3 is TGTGCCAGCAGTCTTCCAGGTCAGCCCCAGCATTTT.

CDR3 amino acids: CASSRDAGGSYNEQFF. CDR3 bases: TGTGCCAGCTCACGGGACGCGGGGGGCTCCTACAATGAGCAGTTCTTC. The rearrangement links TRBV18 to TRBJ2-1; 8 bases agree with TRBD2. V shed 4 bases, J shed 0 bases, and the junction held 5 bases outside the gene matches. CDR3 size: 16 residues. CDR1 KGHSH and CDR2 LQKENI come from the germline V gene.

The chain couples TRBV9 to TRBJ1-6, with D tentatively TRBD1 (6 bases). The CDR3 extends over 17 amino acids. V shed 0 bases and J shed 9 bases, with 19 bases lying between them. Looked up from germline, CDR1 is SGDLS and CDR2 is YYNGEE. CDR3 sequence: CASSVGREQGIGSPLHF. As DNA, the CDR3 is TGTGCCAGCAGCGTAGGACGGGAGCAGGGGATCGGTTCACCCCTCCACTTT.

The chain employs TRBV30 and TRBJ1-2; unclear D gene. V lost 5 bases and J 1 base, leaving 8 bases between the germline ends. CDR1 is GTSNPN, CDR2 SVGIG, per germline (reference sequence). There are 12 residues in the CDR3. CDR3 bases: TGTGCCTGGTCACAGATTAACTATGGCTACACCTTC. This codes for CAWSQINYGYTF.

This chain connects TRBV28 to TRBJ1-2; 7 bases align to TRBD1. The CDR3 spans 16 residues. Germline V gene sequence: CDR1 MDHEN, CDR2 SYDVKM. The trim removed 5 bases at V and 2 bases at J, leaving 11 bases unmatched. DNA of the CDR3: TGTGCCAGCAGTCCCCGGAACTTCAGGGGGAACTATGGCTACACCTTC. It yields the protein CASSPRNFRGNYGYTF.

The chain uses TRBV19 and TRBJ2-2; D gene uncertain. CDR3 size: 14 residues. Trimming took off 6 bases at V and 3 bases at J, with 11 bases between the two ends. The V gene's germline CDR1 is LNHDA and CDR2 SQIVND (reference sequence). CDR3 in amino acids: CASSPDTYTGELFF. The CDR3 DNA reads TGTGCCAGTAGCCCCGACACTTACACCGGGGAGCTGTTTTTT.

In its sample, this clone was seen a few times. The chain carries TRBV10-3 and TRBJ2-1; 10 nucleotides agree with TRBD2. The J segment lost 9 bases and the V segment lost 7 bases, leaving 9 bases of the junction unmatched. The CDR3 has 14 amino acids. Germline V CDR1 and CDR2: ENHRY, SYGVKD. The CDR3 spells CAITPLAGEGEQFF. The CDR3 nucleotides are TGTGCCATCACTCCCCTAGCGGGGGAGGGTGAGCAGTTCTTC.

This rearrangement joins TRBV7-2 to TRBJ2-3; D unclear. The CDR3 totals 12 residues. Trimming shortened V by 0 bases and J by 6 bases, and 4 bases separated the two germline ends. Germline V CDR1 and CDR2: SGHTA, FQGNSA. CDR3 DNA: TGTGCCAGCAGCTTAGCGATCGATACGCAGTATTTT. It encodes CASSLAIDTQYF.

The chain carries TRBV14 and TRBJ2-1; D perhaps matches TRBD1 (6 bases). The germline gives CDR1 SGHDN, CDR2 FVKESK. V lost 6 bases, J lost 3 bases, and 9 bases lay in between. The CDR3 totals 13 residues. CDR3 DNA sequence: TGTGCCAGCAGGGGGGCGGTCTACAATGAGCAGTTCTTC. Translation gives CASRGAVYNEQFF.

The count of this clone is one. CDR3 loop: CASSLYGTRNEQFF. The DNA for the CDR3 is TGTGCCAGCAGTTTATACGGGACTAGAAATGAGCAGTTCTTC. The chain recombines TRBV27 with TRBJ2-1, with TRBD2 matching over 8 bases. This CDR3 region has 14 residues. Germline V gives CDR1 MNHEY, CDR2 SMNVEV (reference sequence). Trimming cost V 1 base and J 7 bases; bases outside gene matches: 3.

This clone was found once. The DNA for the CDR3 is TGTGCCAGCAGTGAAGCGCGGGAGGTTAATGAAAAACTGTTTTTT. It encodes CASSEAREVNEKLFF. The chain employs TRBV2 and TRBJ1-4; D unclear. The CDR3 contains 15 residues. V was cut by 0 bases and J by 4 bases, with 9 bases left in between. Germline CDR1 and CDR2: SNHLY and FYNNEI.

This clone occurred once. CDR3 sequence (DNA): TGTGCCAGCGCAGGACAGGTCAACACTGAAGCTTTCTTT. It yields the protein CASAGQVNTEAFF. V is TRBV5-4 and J is TRBJ1-1; 7 nucleotides align to TRBD1. The junction had 5 bases not matched to a gene; V was cut back by 7 bases and J by 2 bases. In germline, CDR1 is SGHNT, CDR2 YYREEE (reference sequence). CDR3 size: 13 residues.

This rearrangement joins TRBV28 to TRBJ2-2; a possible D gene is TRBD1 (6 bases). The CDR3 length is 15 residues. CDR1 MDHEN and CDR2 SYDVKM come from the germline V gene. The V end lost 3 bases, the J end lost 0 bases, and 8 bases lay between the germline ends. The CDR3 DNA reads TGTGCCAGCAGTTTGCAGGGGACGAACACCGGGGAGCTGTTTTTT. It codes for CASSLQGTNTGELFF.